A single sample is the source of the 21 T cell receptor beta chains below, sequenced in a study of cytomegalovirus exposure and HLA in healthy donors. Primers included in the PCR were 60 Vbeta and 13 Jbeta primers. The repertoire was sequenced with immunoSEQ multiplex PCR; TCRdb's copy has only in-frame clones and lacks some. This listing includes approximately 130,000 clones. Sequences were obtained from PBMCs. Source of these receptors: a woman in her sixties in good health and CMV-seronegative.

The rearrangement joins TRBV10-3 to TRBJ1-1; TRBD1 matches 9 bases. Germline V lookup: CDR1 ENHRY, CDR2 SYGVKD. This CDR3 is built from 15 residues. The ends lost 4 bases at V and 6 bases at J; junction bases unmatched: 9. The CDR3 is CAISAPGQGVAEAFF. The CDR3 nucleotides are TGTGCCATCAGTGCACCGGGACAGGGCGTCGCTGAAGCTTTCTTT.

This chain uses TRBV28 with TRBJ1-6; D is perhaps TRBD1 (5 bases). Germline CDR1 and CDR2: MDHEN and SYDVKM. This CDR3 has 15 residues. V lost 3 bases, J lost 5 bases, and 11 bases lay in between. CDR3 sequence: CASSLQGPNNSPLHF. The CDR3 nucleotides read TGTGCCAGCAGTTTGCAGGGCCCCAATAATTCACCCCTCCACTTT.

The gene calls are TRBV5-1 and TRBJ2-5; TRBD1 matches 7 bases. With 4 bases clipped from V and 1 base from J, the junction kept 4 bases outside the gene matches. From germline, CDR1 is SGHRS and CDR2 YFSETQ. The CDR3 covers 14 residues. CDR3 in amino acids: CASSPGQFQETQYF. The CDR3 nucleotides are TGCGCCAGCAGCCCGGGACAGTTCCAAGAGACCCAGTACTTC.

The chain links TRBV2 to TRBJ1-3, with a possible D match to TRBD1 (5 bases). V was pared by 1 base and J by 0 bases, with 7 bases between. The CDR3 sequence is 15 residues long. Germline-derived CDR1 and CDR2 are SNHLY and FYNNEI. In DNA form, the CDR3 reads TGTGCCAGCAGTGAAGGGGGCTCCTCTGGAAACACCATATATTTT. The encoded protein is CASSEGGSSGNTIYF. The entire variable domain, with the rest obtained from reference TRBV2 and TRBJ1-3, is as follows: EPEVTQTPSHQVTQMGQEVILRCVPISNHLYFYWYRQILGQKVEFLVSFYNNEISEKSEIFDDQFSVERPDGSNFTLKIRSTKLEDSAMYFCASSEGGSSGNTIYFGEGSWLTVV.

The chain carries TRBV11-2 and TRBJ1-2; tentatively, D is TRBD1 (5 bases). Germline-derived CDR1 and CDR2 are SGHAT and FQNNGV. The CDR3 is 13 residues long. Trimming cost V 5 bases and J 1 base, with 8 bases left between them. The CDR3 DNA is TGTGCCAGCAGCCCCGACAGTAACTATGGCTACACCTTC. Protein: CASSPDSNYGYTF.

CDR3 residues: CASSQLRDRGETQYF. The CDR3 region has the DNA TGTGCCAGTAGCCAGTTGAGGGACAGGGGAGAGACCCAGTACTTC. J is TRBJ2-5 and V is TRBV19; 10 bases fit TRBD1. Germline CDR1 and CDR2: LNHDA and SQIVND (reference sequence). V was pared by 6 bases and J by 4 bases, with 8 bases of the junction left unmatched. The CDR3 covers 15 residues.

The genes are TRBV23-1 and TRBJ1-2; perhaps TRBD1 as D (6 bases). TRBV23-1 is assigned to the ORF class and has an uncertain function. The V end lost 2 bases, the J end lost 8 bases, and 18 bases lay between the germline ends. The CDR3 is made up of 15 amino acids. The CDR3: CASSQQGMDEHGYTF. DNA of the CDR3: TGCGCCAGCAGTCAACAGGGGATGGACGAACACGGCTACACCTTC.

The rearrangement joins TRBV30 to TRBJ2-1; 11 nucleotides align to TRBD2. The germline CDR1 and CDR2 sequences are GTSNPN and SVGIG (reference sequence). After removal of 3 bases from V and 9 bases from J, the junction contained 7 bases not matched to a gene. The CDR3 has 14 residues. The CDR3 sequence is CAWRSSGTSGEQFF. The DNA for the CDR3 is TGTGCCTGGAGGTCATCCGGGACTAGCGGTGAGCAGTTCTTC.

As DNA, the CDR3 is TGCGCCAGCAGCTCCCCTTCGGGCAATGAGCAGTTCTTC. Protein: CASSSPSGNEQFF. The chain combines TRBV5-1 with TRBJ2-1; D is undetermined. Deletions cut 3 bases from V and 6 bases from J, with 10 bases between. The CDR3 covers 13 residues. Germline CDR1 and CDR2: SGHRS and YFSETQ.

V usage is TRBV30 and J usage is TRBJ2-7; TRBD1 aligns across 8 bases. The CDR3 spans 15 residues. The germline gives CDR1 GTSNPN, CDR2 SVGIG (reference sequence). Germline trimming cut 0 bases from V and 3 bases from J; bases unmatched to any gene: 7. The CDR3 loop reads CAWSVVRGRVYEQYF. In nucleotides, the CDR3 is TGTGCCTGGAGTGTTGTCAGGGGGCGCGTCTACGAGCAGTACTTC.

V and J are TRBV5-1 and TRBJ2-5; 10 nucleotides line up with TRBD1. TRBJ2-7 matches the DNA end more closely, so the J call is doubtful. Germline CDR1 reads SGHRS; CDR2 reads YFSETQ. This CDR3 region has 20 residues. Written as DNA, the CDR3 is TGCGCCAGCAGCTTGGCTCTCCCGGGACAGGGGTCACGTTCCACCTACGAGCAGTACTTC. Translated, it gives CASSLALPGQGSRSTYEQYF.

The V and J genes are TRBV6-6 and TRBJ2-2; perhaps TRBD1 as D (5 bases). CDR3 length equals 15 residues. Germline loops: CDR1 MNHNY, CDR2 SVGAGI (reference sequence). V lost 4 bases to trimming and J lost 0 bases, with 9 bases between them. The CDR3 DNA reads as TGTGCCAGCAGTTGGGGCAGGGCGAACACCGGGGAGCTGTTTTTT. This codes for CASSWGRANTGELFF.

The chain combines TRBV28 with TRBJ2-5; D may be TRBD1 (6 bases). In germline, CDR1 is MDHEN, CDR2 SYDVKM. V lost 3 bases to trimming and J lost 5 bases, with 16 bases between them. The CDR3 has 15 amino acids. CDR3 DNA: TGTGCCAGCAGTTTTGGAAGGGCAGGGGACGAGACCCAGTACTTC. Translation: CASSFGRAGDETQYF.

The V gene is TRBV28, the J gene TRBJ1-2; possible D gene TRBD1, 6 bases. The CDR3 is 15 amino acids. Germline loops: CDR1 MDHEN, CDR2 SYDVKM. V gave up 4 bases and J gave up 4 bases, with 16 bases separating them. CDR3 region: CASSSIDRTAYGYTF. For the CDR3, the DNA is TGTGCCAGCAGTTCCATAGACAGGACCGCCTATGGCTACACCTTC.

This rearrangement joins TRBV5-6 to TRBJ2-7, with 7 bases aligning to TRBD2. J was trimmed by 7 bases and V by 2 bases; bases with no gene match: 12. The germline gives CDR1 SGHDT, CDR2 YYEEEE. The CDR3 totals 15 residues. DNA for the CDR3: TGTGCCAGCAGCTTCCCCACAGCGGGACGGGGGGAGCAGTACTTC. It codes for CASSFPTAGRGEQYF.

The CDR3 nucleotides are TGCAGCGTTGAAGATGGGCTTAGGTCGGCTAGCGGGAGGGGAGAGCAGTTCTTC. It is translated as CSVEDGLRSASGRGEQFF. The V call is TRBV29-1, the J call TRBJ2-1; 12 bases match TRBD2. The CDR3 has 18 amino acids. From germline, CDR1 is SQVTM and CDR2 ANQGSEA. J gave up 10 bases and V 0 bases, and 16 bases lay outside the gene matches.

The V call is TRBV2, the J call TRBJ2-3; 9 nucleotides line up with TRBD2. CDR1 and CDR2 from the germline V gene are SNHLY and FYNNEI. The CDR3 sequence is 16 residues long. The ends lost 3 bases at V and 5 bases at J; junction bases unmatched: 9. Written as DNA, the CDR3 is TGTGCCAGCAGTGATCCCAGCGGGAGGAGGGTAGATACGCAGTATTTT. The encoded protein is CASSDPSGRRVDTQYF.

The rearrangement links TRBV28 to TRBJ1-1; TRBD1 matches 9 bases. Germline trimming cut 5 bases from V and 1 base from J; bases unmatched to any gene: 8. The CDR3 runs 16 residues. The V gene's germline CDR1 is MDHEN and CDR2 SYDVKM. CDR3 protein: CASSKTGGGSNTEAFF. CDR3 DNA sequence: TGTGCCAGCAGTAAAACAGGGGGCGGTTCGAACACTGAAGCTTTCTTT.

The chain has TRBV11-1 and TRBJ2-4; D might be TRBD1 (5 bases). This CDR3 contains 14 residues. The V end lost 0 bases, the J end lost 5 bases, and 8 bases lay between the germline ends. Germline CDR1 is SGHAT and CDR2 is FQDESV (reference sequence). The CDR3: CASSLAPTENIQYF. In DNA, the CDR3 is TGTGCCAGCAGCTTAGCGCCGACAGAAAACATTCAGTACTTC.

The V call is TRBV7-9, the J call TRBJ2-2; no firm D call. Germline values: CDR1 SEHNR, CDR2 FQNEAQ (reference sequence). Trimming shortened V by 5 bases and J by 7 bases, and 11 bases separated the two germline ends. The CDR3 extends over 13 amino acids. This CDR3 reads CASSPPNGGELFF. As DNA, the CDR3 is TGTGCCAGCAGCCCTCCAAACGGCGGGGAGCTGTTTTTT.

This chain uses TRBV5-1 with TRBJ2-5, with 7 bases that match TRBD2. This CDR3 is 16 amino acids long. The V gene end was trimmed by 4 bases and the J gene end by 2 bases; junction bases not matched to a gene: 11. Germline V gene sequence: CDR1 SGHRS, CDR2 YFSETQ. CDR3: CASSISGAAGQETQYF. CDR3 nucleotide sequence: TGCGCCAGCAGCATCAGCGGGGCGGCGGGGCAAGAGACCCAGTACTTC.